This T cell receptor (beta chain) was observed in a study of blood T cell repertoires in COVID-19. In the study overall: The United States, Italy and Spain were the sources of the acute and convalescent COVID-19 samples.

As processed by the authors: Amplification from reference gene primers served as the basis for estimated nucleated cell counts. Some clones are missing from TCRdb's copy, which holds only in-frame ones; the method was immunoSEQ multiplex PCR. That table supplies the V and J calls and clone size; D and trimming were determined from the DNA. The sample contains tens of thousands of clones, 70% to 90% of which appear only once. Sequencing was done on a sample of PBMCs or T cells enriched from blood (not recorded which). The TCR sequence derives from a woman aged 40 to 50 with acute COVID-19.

The CDR3, as DNA: TGTGCCAGCAGTTTTATCCCAGGAGGGGATACGCAGTATTTT. Translating gives CASSFIPGGDTQYF. The V and J genes are TRBV28 and TRBJ2-3; D is perhaps TRBD2 (6 bases). From germline, CDR1 is MDHEN and CDR2 SYDVKM. This CDR3 contains 14 residues. The V end lost 3 bases, the J end lost 6 bases, and 13 bases lay between the germline ends.